This TCR beta chain was found in a study of blood T cell repertoires in COVID-19. The CDR3 loop spans 13 amino acids. Germline V gives CDR1 KGHSH, CDR2 LQKENI. Germline trimming cut 2 bases from V and 9 bases from J; bases unmatched to any gene: 5. Method: immunoSEQ multiplex PCR; TCRdb's copy keeps in-frame clones and lacks some. The repertoire holds about 200,000 clones, with 65% to 85% as singletons. The genes are TRBV18 and TRBJ2-5; TRBD1 matches 8 bases. Sequencing was done on a sample of PBMCs or T cells enriched from blood (not recorded which). The receptor was derived from a man aged 35-49 years who had recovered from COVID-19. CDR3 bases: TGTGCCAGCTCACCAGACAGGGGACGGGCCCAGTACTTC. Amino acid sequence: CASSPDRGRAQYF. Full variable domain (rest looked up from reference TRBV18 and TRBJ2-5): NAGVMQNPRHLVRRRGQEARLRCSPMKGHSHVYWYRQLPEEGLKFMVYLQKENIIDESGMPKERFSAEFPKEGPSILRIQQVVRGDSAAYFCASSPDRGRAQYFGPGTRLLVL.